The entry below describes one TCR beta chain. As yet, its antigen is unknown. The data belong to a study of cytomegalovirus exposure and HLA in healthy donors. General study findings and limits: A few chains tied to CMV proved CMV antigen-specific in vitro. According to a later analysis, donors in an Asian-associated ancestry cluster reportedly had fewer N-insertions than the 666-donor mean. CMV serostatus alone was available as immune exposure information. A few V segments could not be told apart, such as TRBV6-2 and TRBV6-3, and were left out.

Trimming pared 3 bases from V and 2 bases from J, leaving 11 bases between. CDR3 length: 14 amino acids. Germline assignment: CDR1 ENHRY and CDR2 SYGVKD. Amplification used 60 Vbeta primers and 13 Jbeta primers. Produced via immunoSEQ multiplex PCR; TCRdb's table is partial and in-frame only. The sample yields more than 200,000 clones, approximately 79% seen once. Sequencing was performed on PBMCs. The genes are TRBV10-3 and TRBJ2-7, with a tentative D call TRBD2 (6 bases). The sequence was obtained from a man younger than 30 in good health and CMV-seronegative. The chain's CDR3 is CAISDSRGTYEQYF. In DNA, the CDR3 is TGTGCCATCAGTGACTCTCGGGGGACCTACGAGCAGTACTTC.